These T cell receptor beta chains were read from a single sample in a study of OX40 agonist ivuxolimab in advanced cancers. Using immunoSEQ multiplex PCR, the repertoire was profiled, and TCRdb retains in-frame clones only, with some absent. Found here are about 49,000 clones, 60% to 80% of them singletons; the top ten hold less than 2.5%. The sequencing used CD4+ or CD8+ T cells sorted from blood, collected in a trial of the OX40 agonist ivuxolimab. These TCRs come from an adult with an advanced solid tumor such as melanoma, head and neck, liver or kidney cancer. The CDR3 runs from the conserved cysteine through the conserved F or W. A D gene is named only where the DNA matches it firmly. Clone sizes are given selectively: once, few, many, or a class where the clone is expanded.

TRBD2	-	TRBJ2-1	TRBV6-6	CASSPGLGSYNEQFF	TGTGCCAGCAGTCCTGGACTAGGCTCCTACAATGAGCAGTTCTTC
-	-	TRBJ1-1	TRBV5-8	CASSLAVTEAFF	TGTGCCAGCAGCTTGGCAGTCACTGAAGCTTTCTTT
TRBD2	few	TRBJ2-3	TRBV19	CASSSPGLAGTDTQYF	TGTGCCAGTAGTTCGCCGGGACTAGCGGGCACAGATACGCAGTATTTT
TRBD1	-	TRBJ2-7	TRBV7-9	CASSPWRTGEKRQYF	TGTGCCAGCAGCCCCTGGAGGACAGGGGAAAAACGGCAGTACTTC
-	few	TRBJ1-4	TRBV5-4	CASSLDGGSEKLFF	TGTGCCAGCAGCTTGGATGGTGGGAGTGAAAAACTGTTTTTT
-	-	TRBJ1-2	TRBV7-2	CASSLVGRTREANYGYTF	TGTGCCAGCAGCTTAGTGGGGCGCACTAGGGAAGCTAACTATGGCTACACCTTC
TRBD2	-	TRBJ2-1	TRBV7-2	CASALLAGVNNEQFF	TGTGCCAGCGCCCTACTAGCGGGAGTGAACAATGAGCAGTTCTTC
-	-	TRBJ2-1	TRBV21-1	CASSIEGSSGGAPSYNEQFF	TGTGCCAGCAGCATTGAGGGGTCTAGCGGGGGGGCCCCATCCTACAATGAGCAGTTCTTC
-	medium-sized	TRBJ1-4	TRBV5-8	CASSKVGGNEKLFF	TGTGCCAGCAGTAAGGTCGGGGGGAATGAAAAACTGTTTTTT
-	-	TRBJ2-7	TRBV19	CASRMEGSSYEQYF	TGTGCCAGTAGAATGGAGGGTAGCTCCTACGAGCAGTACTTC
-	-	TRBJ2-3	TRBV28	CASSLLGGNTDTQYF	TGTGCCAGCAGTTTATTAGGCGGGAACACAGATACGCAGTATTTT
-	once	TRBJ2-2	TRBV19	CASSSSRDTGELFF	TGTGCCAGTAGTTCCTCGAGGGACACCGGGGAGCTGTTTTTT
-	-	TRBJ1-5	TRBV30	CAWGAGSNQPQHF	TGTGCCTGGGGGGCCGGAAGCAATCAGCCCCAGCATTTT
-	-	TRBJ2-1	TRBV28	CASRPRGSSYNEQFF	TGTGCCAGCAGGCCAAGGGGGAGCTCCTACAATGAGCAGTTCTTC
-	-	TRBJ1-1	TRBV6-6	CASSRDGTEAFF	TGTGCCAGCAGTAGGGACGGAACTGAAGCTTTCTTT
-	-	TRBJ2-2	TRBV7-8	CASSLVGREFVGELFF	TGTGCCAGCAGCTTAGTGGGTAGGGAGTTCGTCGGGGAGCTGTTTTTT
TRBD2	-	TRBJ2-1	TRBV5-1	CASSLLGSGTYNEQFF	TGCGCCAGCAGCTTATTAGGTAGCGGGACTTACAATGAGCAGTTCTTC
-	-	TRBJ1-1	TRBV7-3	CASSLGANGNTEAFF	TGTGCCAGCAGCTTAGGGGCTAATGGGAACACTGAAGCTTTCTTT
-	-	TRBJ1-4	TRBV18	CASSPSGFATNEKLFF	TGTGCCAGCTCACCATCCGGGTTTGCAACTAATGAAAAACTGTTTTTT
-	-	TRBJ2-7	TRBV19	CASGPLWGSYEQYF	TGTGCCAGTGGACCCCTATGGGGATCCTACGAGCAGTACTTC
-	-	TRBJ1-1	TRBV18	CASSPRWALFEAFF	TGTGCCAGCTCACCACGGTGGGCCCTGTTTGAAGCTTTCTTT
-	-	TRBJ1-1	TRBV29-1	CSVLILGGRTEAFF	TGCAGCGTTCTCATCCTCGGTGGGCGAACTGAAGCTTTCTTT
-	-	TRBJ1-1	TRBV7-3	CASSLNHNTEAFF	TGTGCCAGCAGCTTAAATCATAACACTGAAGCTTTCTTT
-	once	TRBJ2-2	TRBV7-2	CASSLDWVLSGELFF	TGTGCCAGCAGCTTAGACTGGGTCCTCTCCGGGGAGCTGTTTTTT
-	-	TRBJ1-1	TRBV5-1	CASSLVPESREAFF	TGCGCCAGCAGCTTGGTTCCGGAGTCGCGTGAAGCTTTCTTT
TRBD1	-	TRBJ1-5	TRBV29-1	CSVGDSDQPQHF	TGCAGCGTTGGGGACAGCGATCAGCCCCAGCATTTT
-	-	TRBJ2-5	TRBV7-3	CASSPPAEPRTQYF	TGTGCCAGCAGCCCCCCGGCGGAGCCAAGAACCCAGTACTTC
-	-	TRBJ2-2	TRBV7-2	CASSSSLGGGHRELFF	TGTGCCAGCAGCTCCTCATTGGGCGGGGGCCACCGGGAGCTGTTTTTT
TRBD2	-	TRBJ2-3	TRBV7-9	CASSTGGPQYF	TGTGCCAGCAGCACGGGGGGGCCGCAATATTTT
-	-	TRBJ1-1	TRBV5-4	CASSRVTGTEAFF	TGTGCCAGCAGCCGGGTCACGGGTACTGAAGCTTTCTTT
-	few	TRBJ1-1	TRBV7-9	CASSLEARSEAFF	TGTGCCAGCAGCTTAGAGGCCAGGTCTGAAGCTTTCTTT
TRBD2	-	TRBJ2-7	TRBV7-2	CASSVSGGANSYEQYF	TGTGCCAGCAGCGTTAGCGGGGGGGCTAACTCCTACGAGCAGTACTTC
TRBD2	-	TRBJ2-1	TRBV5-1	CASSLEGGLGNEQFF	TGCGCCAGCAGCTTGGAGGGAGGGTTGGGCAATGAGCAGTTCTTC
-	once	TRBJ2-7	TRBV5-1	CASSLNGPYEQYF	TGCGCCAGCAGCTTGAATGGTCCCTACGAGCAGTACTTC
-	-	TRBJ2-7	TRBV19	CASTPTVQSYEQYF	TGTGCCAGTACCCCGACAGTACAGTCCTACGAGCAGTACTTC
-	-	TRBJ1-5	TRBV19	CASRIEGAGNQPQHF	TGTGCCAGTAGGATAGAAGGGGCTGGCAATCAGCCCCAGCATTTT
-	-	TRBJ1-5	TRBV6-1	CASSRTADNQPQHF	TGTGCCAGCAGTAGGACAGCAGACAATCAGCCCCAGCATTTT
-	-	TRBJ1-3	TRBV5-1	CASSLVGRGNTIYF	TGCGCCAGCAGCTTGGTGGGCCGTGGAAACACCATATATTTT
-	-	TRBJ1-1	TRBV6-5	CASCWGAPNTEAFF	TGTGCCAGCTGCTGGGGGGCCCCTAACACTGAAGCTTTCTTT
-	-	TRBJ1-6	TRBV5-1	CASSLADGNNSPLHF	TGCGCCAGCAGCTTGGCGGACGGAAATAATTCACCCCTCCACTTT
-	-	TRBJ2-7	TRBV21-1	CASTETDYEQYF	TGTGCCAGCACCGAGACAGACTACGAGCAGTACTTC
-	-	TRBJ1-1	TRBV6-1	CASSEYAVFNTEAFF	TGTGCCAGCAGTGAATACGCAGTATTCAACACTGAAGCTTTCTTT
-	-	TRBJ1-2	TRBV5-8	CASRQRQTSNYGYTF	TGTGCCAGCAGGCAGAGACAGACTTCTAACTATGGCTACACCTTC
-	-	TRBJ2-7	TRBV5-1	CASSPLIQGSSYEQYF	TGCGCCAGCAGCCCCCTGATTCAGGGGTCATCCTACGAGCAGTACTTC
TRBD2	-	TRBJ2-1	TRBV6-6	CASTFSGAYNEQFF	TGTGCCAGCACTTTTAGCGGGGCCTACAATGAGCAGTTCTTC
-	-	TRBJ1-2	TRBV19	CASSRAGENYGYTF	TGTGCCAGTAGTAGGGCAGGGGAGAACTATGGCTACACCTTC
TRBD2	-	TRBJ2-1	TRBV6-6	CASRYKRGYNEQFF	TGTGCCAGCAGATATAAGCGGGGGTACAATGAGCAGTTCTTC
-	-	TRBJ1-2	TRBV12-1	CASSFQRRQQTYGYTF	TGTGCCAGCAGCTTTCAACGCAGACAGCAAACCTATGGCTACACCTTC
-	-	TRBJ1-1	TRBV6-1	CASSEQGGRAEAFF	TGTGCCAGCAGTGAGCAGGGAGGTCGCGCTGAAGCTTTCTTT
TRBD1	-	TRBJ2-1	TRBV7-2	CASSRPRTGGSYNEQFF	TGTGCCAGCAGCCGACCAAGGACAGGGGGCTCCTACAATGAGCAGTTCTTC
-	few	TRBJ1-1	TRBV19	CASSGRTGLLNTEAFF	TGTGCCAGTAGCGGGAGAACAGGGCTGCTGAACACTGAAGCTTTCTTT
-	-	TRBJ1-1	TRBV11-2	CASSAGLMNTEAFF	TGTGCCAGCAGCGCGGGACTGATGAACACTGAAGCTTTCTTT
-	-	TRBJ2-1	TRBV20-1	CSEGSYNEQFF	TGCAGTGAAGGCTCCTACAATGAGCAGTTCTTC
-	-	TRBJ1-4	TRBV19	CASSIRSRATNEKLFF	TGTGCCAGTAGTATAAGATCACGAGCAACTAATGAAAAACTGTTTTTT
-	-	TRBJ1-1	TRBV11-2	CASSRRVGDTEAFF	TGTGCCAGCAGCCGTAGGGTTGGGGACACTGAAGCTTTCTTT
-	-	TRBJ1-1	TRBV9	CASSVVVEETEAFF	TGTGCCAGCAGCGTAGTAGTCGAAGAGACTGAAGCTTTCTTT
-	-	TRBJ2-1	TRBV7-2	CASSLGIWDNEQFF	TGTGCCAGCAGCTTAGGGATTTGGGACAATGAGCAGTTCTTC